Listed below are T cell receptor beta chains from one sample, sequenced in a study of T-cell reconstitution after alpha-beta-depleted transplantation in children. TCRdb reprocessed the PCR reads via MiXCR and lists one record per CDR3 protein. The sample lists around 180,000 distinct CDR3 sequences; approximately 12% were seen once. Source: PBMCs, taken before TCRalphabeta/CD19-depleted stem cell transplant. The receptor source for this set is a boy aged 2 to 10 with acute myeloid leukemia, due to receive a stem cell transplant. CDR3s include the opening cysteine and the closing phenylalanine or tryptophan. A D gene is named only where the DNA matches it firmly. Size values are once, few and many counts, or a class for expanded clones, and some rows have none.

many	TRBV6-1	TRBD2	TRBJ2-5	CASMGGLVETQYF	TGTGCCAGCATGGGGGGACTAGTGGAGACCCAGTACTTC
many	TRBV15	TRBD1	TRBJ1-2	CATSRDQKGAGGYTF	TGTGCCACCAGCAGAGATCAGAAGGGGGCGGGTGGCTACACCTTC
many	TRBV20-1	-	TRBJ1-5	CSARRSNQPQHF	TGCAGTGCTAGACGCAGCAATCAGCCCCAGCATTTT
many	TRBV4-1	-	TRBJ1-1	CASNHVSEGTEAFF	TGCGCCAGCAACCATGTCAGTGAGGGCACTGAAGCTTTCTTT
few	TRBV7-6	-	TRBJ2-1	CASSLLRGPGNEQFF	TGTGCCAGCAGCTTACTTCGGGGGCCAGGAAATGAGCAGTTCTTC
many	TRBV7-8	TRBD2	TRBJ2-1	CASSARPGTSGRPIYNEQFF	TGTGCCAGCAGCGCACGACCCGGGACTAGCGGGAGGCCAATTTACAATGAGCAGTTCTTC
-	TRBV3-1	TRBD2	TRBJ2-1	CAICPQLSGGSSYNEQFF	TGTGCCATCTGCCCCCAGTTAAGCGGCGGGAGCTCCTACAATGAGCAGTTCTTC
many	TRBV4-1	-	TRBJ2-2	CASSQEEGGLFTGELFF	TGCGCCAGCAGCCAAGAAGAAGGGGGGCTTTTCACCGGGGAGCTGTTTTTT
many	TRBV6-5	TRBD1	TRBJ2-7	CASKLWGQTYEQYF	TGTGCCAGCAAGTTGTGGGGACAGACCTACGAGCAGTACTTC
many	TRBV20-1	-	TRBJ2-3	CSAQVGGNADTQYF	TGCAGTGCTCAGGTTGGTGGGAATGCAGATACGCAGTATTTT
many	TRBV7-9	-	TRBJ1-4	CASSVGPRSDEKLFF	TGTGCCAGCAGCGTCGGACCGCGATCTGACGAAAAACTGTTTTTT
-	TRBV29-1	TRBD1	TRBJ2-7	CSVEKQGALDEQYF	TGCAGCGTCGAAAAACAGGGGGCATTGGACGAGCAGTACTTC
many	TRBV9	-	TRBJ2-1	CASSPGDSLYNEQFF	TGTGCCAGCAGCCCCGGCGACAGTCTTTACAATGAGCAGTTCTTC
many	TRBV6-6	-	TRBJ2-3	CASSYGPDTQYF	TGTGCCAGCAGTTACGGTCCAGATACGCAGTATTTT
many	TRBV5-1	-	TRBJ2-7	CASSITVSYEQYF	TGCGCCAGCAGCATCACAGTTTCCTACGAGCAGTACTTC
many	TRBV5-1	TRBD1	TRBJ2-2	CASKYGQGAGELFF	TGCGCCAGCAAATACGGACAGGGGGCCGGGGAGCTGTTTTTT
many	TRBV5-5	-	TRBJ1-4	CASSLAPQTNEKLFF	TGTGCCAGCAGCTTGGCTCCACAAACTAATGAAAAACTGTTTTTT
many	TRBV27	-	TRBJ2-7	CASSPTVTYEQYF	TGTGCCAGCAGTCCAACAGTGACCTACGAGCAGTACTTC
many	TRBV3-1	-	TRBJ2-1	CASSHRGHEGQFF	TGTGCCAGCAGCCACAGGGGCCATGAAGGACAGTTCTTC
many	TRBV5-6	-	TRBJ1-6	CASSRPDRSSYNSPLHF	TGTGCCAGCAGCCGACCCGACAGGAGCTCCTATAATTCACCCCTCCACTTT
many	TRBV7-8	-	TRBJ2-5	CASSLNTGTSRETQYF	TGTGCCAGCAGCTTAAATACCGGGACTTCTAGAGAGACCCAGTACTTC
many	TRBV28	-	TRBJ1-2	CASSFNPGGHGYTF	TGTGCCAGCAGTTTTAACCCCGGGGGGCATGGCTACACCTTC
-	TRBV27	-	TRBJ1-1	CASSAITGSEAFF	TGTGCCAGCAGTGCGATAACAGGGAGTGAAGCTTTCTTT
-	TRBV20-1	TRBD2	TRBJ2-3	CSALTGGDTQYF	TGCAGTGCTCTAACGGGAGGAGATACGCAGTATTTT
many	TRBV5-1	-	TRBJ2-2	CASSLDGGAGELFF	TGCGCCAGCAGCTTGGATGGGGGCGCCGGGGAGCTGTTTTTT
many	TRBV24-1	TRBD2	TRBJ2-1	CATSERRESINEQFF	TGTGCCACCAGTGAACGGCGGGAGAGTATAAATGAGCAGTTCTTC
many	TRBV5-1	TRBD2	TRBJ2-1	CASSWEGLAGINEQFF	TGCGCCAGCAGCTGGGAGGGACTAGCGGGAATTAATGAGCAGTTCTTC
many	TRBV4-2	-	TRBJ1-6	CASSQVGEHSPLHF	TGTGCCAGCAGCCAAGTCGGGGAGCATTCACCCCTCCACTTT
many	TRBV4-1	-	TRBJ2-4	CASSQDWRLAKNIQYF	TGCGCCAGCAGCCAAGATTGGCGACTAGCCAAAAACATTCAGTACTTC